This T cell receptor beta chain is drawn from a study of identical twins (TCRdb year 2016). Broadly, across the study: TCR alpha and beta repertoires from monozygotic twins, unrelated adults of various ages and cord blood were deep-sequenced to test whether fetal clonotypes persist. To rule out contamination, replicate twin experiments were performed at different times with different library preparation protocols. Overall study outcomes, separate from this receptor: Fewer insertions were carried by abundant cord blood beta clonotypes, a similar but weaker trend appeared in young adult naive repertoires, and no such trend appeared in memory repertoires. Because the same donors could not be followed over many years, conclusions were based on cross-sectional statistical analysis. Recombination models systematically underestimated out-of-frame TCR alpha sharing in monozygotic twins but agreed with sharing between unrelated individuals. In beta out-of-frame sequences, excess twin sharing was weaker, because having fewer shared sequences lowered the signal-to-noise ratio. Invariant T cells such as MAIT and iNKT could partly confound zero-insertion analyses, though diverse VJ usage argued against this for most clonotypes. Compared with coincidental sharing between unrelated individuals, out-of-frame TCR alpha sequences shared between twins had an excess of sequences with low generation probability.

Every donor in the study was a healthy Caucasian. The twin cohort consisted of three pairs of female monozygotic twins, all aged about 18 to 29 years. Miltenyi CD45RO+ enrichment and human naive T-cell isolation kits were used to isolate memory (CD45RO+) and naive T cells from PBMC. This clonotype has more than one count but fewer than ten. Its target antigen remains unknown. No qualities accompany the bases; no much larger clone lies one base away. The CDR3 holds 13 amino acids from the cysteine to the phenylalanine. The sequence is cut down to CDR3 DNA, 39 bases in frame from base 1. The germline V gene yields SGHDN for CDR1 and FVKESK for CDR2. V loses 0 bases of germline sequence and J loses 8 bases, and the interval between the two ends is 7 bases. Libraries were constructed by 5' RACE. The sample was run on an Illumina HiSeq 2000. A universal primer binding site was introduced by template switching, and a unique molecular identifier was present in the final cDNA, enabling accurate counting of TCR cDNA molecules. Specific primers in the conserved constant-segment region were used to synthesize first-strand cDNA for the TCR alpha and beta chains. To control for contamination, every cDNA library carried two barcodes: a SMART-Mk sample barcode plus Illumina barcodes. Two successive PCR steps introduced TruSeq adapter sequences along with Illumina sample barcodes. The TCR alpha and beta cDNA libraries were sequenced on the Illumina HiSeq platform using custom primers. The study's processing was this. Raw reads were processed with MiGEC to extract unique molecular identifiers, and MiXCR was used to determine CDR3 positions. Recombination models were inferred per individual with the repgenHMM and IGoR tools using an EM algorithm. Shared clonotype analysis was performed with the tcR package in R, normalizing sharing by the product of cloneset sizes. To study raw recombination without the effects of thymic and clonal selection, out-of-frame nonproductive sequences were analyzed. TCRdb reprocessed the public reads (quality trimming at Q25 with fastp, clone calling with MiXCR) and kept in-frame beta chains. All rows with the same CDR3 protein become a single entry with the most common DNA and genes. These V and J calls rely on TCRdb rather than the paper's analysis. This sample lists under 250,000 distinct CDR3 sequences; 12% were detected once. The biggest ten clones account for 4% to 5% of the sample.

These data were likewise used in another study, on yellow fever vaccine responses in identical twins. As the second study states: According to the authors, the vaccine-induced T cell response in identical twins seemed to be partly convergent and partly specific to each individual. In the study, vaccine-responding T cell clones were precisely tracked in identical twins.

The receptor comes from a woman under 30 in good health. The receptor chain draws on TRBV14 and TRBJ2-2; the D gene remains uncertain. The sample consisted of memory (CD45RO+) T cells sorted from blood. Sample cell subset or site, as interpreted from the label and publication: CD45RO+ enriched T cells. The nucleotide sequence reads as follows: TGTGCCAGCAGCCAAGAATCTCGGGGGGAGCTGTTTTTT. Protein translation: CASSQESRGELFF.